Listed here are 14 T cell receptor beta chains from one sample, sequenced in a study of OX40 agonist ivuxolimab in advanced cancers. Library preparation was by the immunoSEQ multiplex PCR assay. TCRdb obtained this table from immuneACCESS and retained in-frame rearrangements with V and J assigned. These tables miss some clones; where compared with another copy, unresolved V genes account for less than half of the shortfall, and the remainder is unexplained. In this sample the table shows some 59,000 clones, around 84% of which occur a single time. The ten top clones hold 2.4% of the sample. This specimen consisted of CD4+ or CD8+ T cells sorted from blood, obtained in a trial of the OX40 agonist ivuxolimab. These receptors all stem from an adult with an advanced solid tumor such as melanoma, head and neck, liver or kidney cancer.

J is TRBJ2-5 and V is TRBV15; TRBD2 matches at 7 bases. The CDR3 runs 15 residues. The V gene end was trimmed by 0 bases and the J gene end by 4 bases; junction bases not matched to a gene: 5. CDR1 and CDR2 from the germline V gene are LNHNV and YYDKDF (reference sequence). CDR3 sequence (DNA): TGTGCCACCAGCAGAGATCGGGAGGTAGGAGAGACCCAGTACTTC. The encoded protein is CATSRDREVGETQYF.

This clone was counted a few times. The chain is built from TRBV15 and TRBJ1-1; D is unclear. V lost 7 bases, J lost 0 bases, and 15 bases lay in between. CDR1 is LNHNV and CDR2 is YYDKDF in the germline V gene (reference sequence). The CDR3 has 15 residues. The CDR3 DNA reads TGTGCCACCAAGCCCGGCAGCAACTTGAACACTGAAGCTTTCTTT. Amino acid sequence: CATKPGSNLNTEAFF.

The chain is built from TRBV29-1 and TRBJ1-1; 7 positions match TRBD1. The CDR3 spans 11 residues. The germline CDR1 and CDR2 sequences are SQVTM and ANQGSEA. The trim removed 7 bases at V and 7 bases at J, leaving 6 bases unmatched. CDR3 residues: CSGGWDSEAFF. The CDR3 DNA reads TGCAGCGGCGGATGGGACAGTGAAGCTTTCTTT.

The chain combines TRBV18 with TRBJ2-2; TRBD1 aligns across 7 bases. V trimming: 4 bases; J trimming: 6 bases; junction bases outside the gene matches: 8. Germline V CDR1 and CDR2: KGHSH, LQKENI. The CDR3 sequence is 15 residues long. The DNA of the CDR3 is TGTGCCAGCTCACGTGGACAGGCACGGGCCGGGGAGCTGTTTTTT. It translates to CASSRGQARAGELFF.

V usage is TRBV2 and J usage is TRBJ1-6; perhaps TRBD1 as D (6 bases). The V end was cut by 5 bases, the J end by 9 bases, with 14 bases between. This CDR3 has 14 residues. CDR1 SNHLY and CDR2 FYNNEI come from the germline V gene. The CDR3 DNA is TGTGCCAGCAGTCCGGGGGCCGGTAGTTCACCCCTCCACTTT. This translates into CASSPGAGSSPLHF.

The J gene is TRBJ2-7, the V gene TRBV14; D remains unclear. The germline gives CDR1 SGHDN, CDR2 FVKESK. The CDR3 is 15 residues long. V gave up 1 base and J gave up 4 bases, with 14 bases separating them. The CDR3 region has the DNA TGTGCCAGCAGCCAAGGGTGGACCGACCGGTACGAGCAGTACTTC. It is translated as CASSQGWTDRYEQYF.

This chain's CDR3 is CASSKAGMETQYF. The DNA for the CDR3 is TGTGCCAGCAGCAAGGCAGGGATGGAGACCCAGTACTTC. The chain is built from TRBV7-9 and TRBJ2-5; perhaps TRBD1 as D (5 bases). There are 13 residues in the CDR3. CDR1 is SEHNR and CDR2 is FQNEAQ in the germline V gene (reference sequence). The V end lost 5 bases, the J end lost 5 bases, and 12 bases lay between the germline ends.

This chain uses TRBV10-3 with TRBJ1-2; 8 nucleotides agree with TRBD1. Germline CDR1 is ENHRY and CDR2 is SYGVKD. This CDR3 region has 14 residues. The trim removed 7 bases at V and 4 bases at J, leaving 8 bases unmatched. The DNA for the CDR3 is TGTGCCATCACCGCAGGGGGCGAAATCTATGGCTACACCTTC. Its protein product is CAITAGGEIYGYTF.

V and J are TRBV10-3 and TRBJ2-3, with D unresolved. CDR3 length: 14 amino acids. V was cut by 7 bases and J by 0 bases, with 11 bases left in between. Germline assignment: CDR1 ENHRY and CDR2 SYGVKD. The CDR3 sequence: CAIKPEPSTDTQYF. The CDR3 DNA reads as TGTGCCATCAAACCGGAACCTAGCACAGATACGCAGTATTTT.

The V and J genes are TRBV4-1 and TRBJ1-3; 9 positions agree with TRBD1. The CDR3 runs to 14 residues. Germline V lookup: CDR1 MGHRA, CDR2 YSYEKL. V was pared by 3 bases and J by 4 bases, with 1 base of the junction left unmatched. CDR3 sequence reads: CASSHGTGGNTIYF. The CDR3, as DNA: TGCGCCAGCAGCCATGGGACAGGGGGAAACACCATATATTTT.

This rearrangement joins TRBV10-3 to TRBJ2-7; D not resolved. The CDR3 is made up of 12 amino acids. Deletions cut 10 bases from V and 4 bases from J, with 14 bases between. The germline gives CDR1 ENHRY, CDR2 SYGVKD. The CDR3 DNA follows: TGTGCCACCTCGCCTTCTCGATACGAGCAGTACTTC. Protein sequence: CATSPSRYEQYF.

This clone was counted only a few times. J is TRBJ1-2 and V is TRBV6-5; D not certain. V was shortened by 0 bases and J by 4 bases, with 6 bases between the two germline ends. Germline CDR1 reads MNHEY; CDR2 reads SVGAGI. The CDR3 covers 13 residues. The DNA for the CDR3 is TGTGCCAGCAGTTACTCGGCGCTCTATGGCTACACCTTC. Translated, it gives CASSYSALYGYTF.

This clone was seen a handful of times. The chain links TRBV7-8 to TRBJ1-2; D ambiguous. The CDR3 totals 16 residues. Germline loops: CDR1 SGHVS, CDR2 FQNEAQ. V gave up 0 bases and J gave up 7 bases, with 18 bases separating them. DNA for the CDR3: TGTGCCAGCAGCTTAGCCCTCAAAGAAAGGGTGTCTGGCTACACCTTC. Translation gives CASSLALKERVSGYTF.

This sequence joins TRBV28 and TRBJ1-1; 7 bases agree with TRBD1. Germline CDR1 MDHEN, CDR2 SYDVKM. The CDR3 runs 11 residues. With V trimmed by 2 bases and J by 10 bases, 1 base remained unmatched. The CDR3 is CASSLRDRAFF. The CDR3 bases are TGTGCCAGCAGTTTAAGGGACAGAGCTTTCTTT.